What follows are 28 T cell receptor beta chains derived from one specimen sequenced in a study of early T cells in non-severe SARS-CoV-2 infection. TCRdb redid the calling of the 5' RACE reads with MiXCR, one entry per CDR3 protein. The sample shows 50,000 to 65,000 distinct CDR3 sequences, around 13% of them seen only once. Sequencing was done on a sample of whole blood. The receptors come from an adult who was a healthcare worker with PCR-confirmed SARS-CoV-2 infection or an uninfected control (not recorded which).

In this sample, this clonotype turned up a few times. The chain carries TRBV2 and TRBJ2-1; TRBD2 matches 7 bases. Germline assignment: CDR1 SNHLY and CDR2 FYNNEI. The CDR3 has 13 residues. Germline trimming cut 4 bases from V and 10 bases from J; bases unmatched to any gene: 7. The CDR3 DNA is TGTGCCAGCAGTGTGGGGGGGTTCGGAGAGCAGTTCTTC. Translated: CASSVGGFGEQFF.

This clonotype appeared many times. V usage is TRBV20-1 and J usage is TRBJ1-2; 10 nucleotides match TRBD1. With V trimmed by 5 bases and J by 6 bases, 15 bases remained unmatched. This CDR3 comprises 16 residues. Germline CDR1 is DFQATT and CDR2 is SNEGSKA (reference sequence). As DNA, the CDR3 is TGCAGTGCTCGCCAGACCCCGGGACAGGGGCGGGATGGCTACACCTTC. Translated, it gives CSARQTPGQGRDGYTF.

This clonotype was seen a handful of times. This chain links TRBV5-6 with TRBJ2-7; a possible D gene is TRBD1 (6 bases). V was clipped by 4 bases and J by 3 bases, with 17 bases between them. The CDR3 loop spans 15 amino acids. Per the germline V gene, CDR1 is SGHDT and CDR2 is YYEEEE. The CDR3, as DNA: TGTGCCAGCAGCCTGGGGGCCCGTGGACTCTACGAGCAGTACTTC. This sequence encodes CASSLGARGLYEQYF.

V is TRBV7-2 and J is TRBJ2-2; no clear D gene. This CDR3 comprises 15 residues. The germline CDR1 and CDR2 sequences are SGHTA and FQGNSA. Trimming took 2 bases from V and 4 from J, leaving 11 bases between them. The CDR3 DNA is TGTGCCAGCAGCTTAACAGCCTCGGGCACCGGGGAGCTGTTTTTT. Its translation: CASSLTASGTGELFF.

Only a few counts were recorded for this clonotype. The chain uses TRBV5-1 and TRBJ2-1; D not resolved. The germline V and J ends were trimmed by 5 bases and 6 bases, with 9 bases remaining between them. This CDR3 is 12 amino acids long. CDR1 and CDR2 from the germline V gene are SGHRS and YFSETQ. The CDR3 bases are TGCGCCAGCAGAGAAAATAGCAATGAGCAGTTCTTC. Encoded protein: CASRENSNEQFF.

This clonotype was counted ten times or more. This chain connects TRBV6-2 or TRBV6-3 to TRBJ2-7; D is undetermined. Germline V lookup: CDR1 MNHEY, CDR2 SVGEGT. This CDR3 contains 15 residues. V lost 2 bases, J lost 5 bases, and 16 bases lay in between. The CDR3 is CASSYTTPGRHEQYF. CDR3 bases: TGTGCCAGCAGTTACACCACCCCGGGTAGGCACGAGCAGTACTTC.

This clonotype has a handful of counts. This chain uses TRBV7-6 with TRBJ2-3; D is tentatively TRBD1 or TRBD2 (6 bases each). Germline V lookup: CDR1 SGHVS, CDR2 FNYEAQ. Trimming took 5 bases from V and 6 from J, leaving 18 bases between them. The CDR3 loop spans 15 amino acids. The CDR3 nucleotides read TGTGCCAGCAGCACCTGGGGGGCGCTTCCTGATACGCAGTATTTT. Translated, it gives CASSTWGALPDTQYF.

The chain links TRBV5-1 to TRBJ1-2, with a possible D match to TRBD1 (6 bases). Deletions cut 2 bases from V and 3 bases from J, with 11 bases between. CDR1 and CDR2 from the germline V gene are SGHRS and YFSETQ. This CDR3 is 14 amino acids long. The DNA for the CDR3 is TGCGCCAGCAGCTTCAGGGGTTATTACTATGGCTACACCTTC. Protein: CASSFRGYYYGYTF.

This clonotype was seen a handful of times. The chain carries TRBV20-1 and TRBJ2-3; 9 positions match TRBD2. Germline trimming cut 2 bases from V and 3 bases from J; bases unmatched to any gene: 0. Germline CDR1 is DFQATT and CDR2 is SNEGSKA (reference sequence). This CDR3 is 13 amino acids long. The CDR3 DNA reads TGCAGTGCTAGACTAGCGGGGACAGATACGCAGTATTTT. Its translation is CSARLAGTDTQYF.

With respect to this clonotype: A single base separates this from a much larger clone, so it may be a read error. This chain joins TRBV11-3 and TRBJ2-2, with a possible D match to TRBD1 (8 bases). V was cut by 1 base and J by 6 bases, with 15 bases left in between. This CDR3 region has 16 residues. Germline CDR1 reads SGHNT; CDR2 reads YENEEA. CDR3 sequence: CASSLGPTGGAGELFF. The CDR3 region has the DNA TGTGCCAGCAGCTTAGGTCCCACAGGGGGGGCCGGGGAGCTGTTTTTT.

This clonotype was picked up a small number of times. The rearrangement links TRBV7-9 to TRBJ1-2; a weak D match, TRBD1 (5 bases). Trimming left V 1 base short and J 8 bases short, with 14 bases between. The CDR3 covers 14 residues. Germline V gene data show CDR1 as SEHNR and CDR2 as FQNEAQ (reference sequence). The CDR3 here is CASSLGTGAEGYTF. The CDR3 nucleotides are TGTGCCAGCAGCTTAGGGACTGGGGCAGAAGGCTACACCTTC.

The chain links TRBV5-4 to TRBJ1-1; maybe TRBD1 (6 bases). This CDR3 is built from 15 residues. In germline, CDR1 is SGHNT, CDR2 YYREEE (reference sequence). Trimming shortened V by 4 bases and J by 1 base, and 14 bases separated the two germline ends. The CDR3 bases are TGTGCCAGCAGCCCAGCCAGGGGCGAGAACACTGAAGCTTTCTTT. The encoded protein is CASSPARGENTEAFF.

V is TRBV11-2 and J is TRBJ1-1; D is possibly TRBD1 (6 bases). V was shortened by 5 bases and J by 3 bases, with 16 bases between the two germline ends. This CDR3 spans 15 amino acids. Germline lookup yields CDR1 SGHAT and CDR2 FQNNGV. The CDR3 coding sequence is TGTGCCAGCAGCCCACCACAGGGATCCCACACTGAAGCTTTCTTT. Protein sequence: CASSPPQGSHTEAFF. The full variable domain, its missing parts supplied by reference TRBV11-2 and TRBJ1-1, is EAGVAQSPRYKIIEKRQSVAFWCNPISGHATLYWYQQILGQGPKLLIQFQNNGVVDDSQLPKDRFSAERLKGVDSTLKIQPAKLEDSAVYLCASSPPQGSHTEAFFGQGTRLTVV.

The genes are TRBV2 and TRBJ2-4, with D possibly being TRBD1 or TRBD2 (5 bases each). The CDR3 has 16 amino acids. The germline gives CDR1 SNHLY, CDR2 FYNNEI. V was cut by 0 bases and J by 0 bases, with 9 bases left in between. The CDR3: CASSEALRGAKNIQYF. As DNA, the CDR3 is TGTGCCAGCAGTGAAGCGTTGAGGGGAGCCAAAAACATTCAGTACTTC.

This clonotype showed up just a few times. The gene calls are TRBV7-8 and TRBJ2-7, with 7 bases lining up with TRBD2. V lost 3 bases and J lost 1; bases outside the gene matches: 6. This CDR3 region has 15 residues. Germline assignment: CDR1 SGHVS and CDR2 FQNEAQ. This chain's CDR3 is CASSFPGLTSYEQYF. CDR3 nucleotide sequence: TGTGCCAGCAGCTTTCCGGGACTAACTTCCTACGAGCAGTACTTC.

This clonotype occurred many times. This chain joins TRBV27 and TRBJ2-3; tentatively, D is TRBD2 (5 bases). From germline, CDR1 is MNHEY and CDR2 SMNVEV (reference sequence). The CDR3 sequence is 13 residues long. V shed 4 bases and J shed 4 bases, with 9 bases lying between them. The CDR3 protein is CASSSPGADTQYF. CDR3 nucleotides: TGTGCCAGCAGTTCCCCCGGGGCAGATACGCAGTATTTT.

The chain is built from TRBV25-1 and TRBJ2-7; TRBD1 matches 7 bases. Germline V CDR1 and CDR2: MGHDK, SYGVNS. With 6 bases clipped from V and 7 bases from J, the junction kept 12 bases outside the gene matches. The CDR3 is made up of 14 amino acids. The CDR3 spells CASSPSDRNGEQYF. In DNA, the CDR3 is TGTGCCAGCAGCCCCTCGGACAGGAACGGGGAGCAGTACTTC.

This clonotype occurred a few times. The chain uses TRBV5-4 and TRBJ2-3, with no clear D. This CDR3 spans 17 amino acids. Germline CDR1 is SGHNT and CDR2 is YYREEE (reference sequence). The germline V and J ends were trimmed by 4 bases and 0 bases, with 18 bases remaining between them. CDR3 sequence reads: CASSQVPNSPSTDTQYF. The CDR3 coding sequence is TGTGCCAGCAGCCAGGTCCCTAACTCACCTAGCACAGATACGCAGTATTTT.

This clonotype was counted at least ten times. This sequence joins TRBV11-2 and TRBJ1-2, with 9 positions matching TRBD1. The V segment lost 8 bases and the J segment 0 bases; nucleotides outside the gene matches: 1. Germline-derived CDR1 and CDR2 are SGHAT and FQNNGV. This CDR3 contains 13 residues. The CDR3 region is CASGQGSNYGYTF. For the CDR3, the DNA is TGTGCCAGCGGACAGGGGTCTAACTATGGCTACACCTTC.

This clonotype has a single count. A much bigger clone sits one base away, suggesting this may be a read error. This chain connects TRBV30 to TRBJ2-7; D perhaps matches TRBD1 (5 bases). CDR3 length: 14 amino acids. The germline gives CDR1 GTSNPN, CDR2 SVGIG (reference sequence). CDR3 DNA sequence: TGTGCCAGGAGTCACAGGCCCATGCTTCTCGGGCAGTACTTC. Translated: CARSHRPMLLGQYF. The full variable domain, rest sourced from reference TRBV30 and TRBJ2-7, is SQTIHQWPATLVQPVGSPLSLECTVEGTSNPNLYWYRQAAGRGLQLLFYSVGIGQISSEVPQNLSASRPQDRQFILSSKKLLLSDSGFYLCARSHRPMLLGQYFGPGTRLTVT.

There are a few counts of this clonotype. The chain combines TRBV28 with TRBJ2-7; a weak D match, TRBD1 (5 bases). CDR3 length equals 14 residues. Germline CDR1 reads MDHEN; CDR2 reads SYDVKM. Trimming left V 7 bases short and J 0 bases short, with 13 bases between. The CDR3 DNA reads as TGTGCCAGCAACCCAGGGCCGAGCTCCTACGAGCAGTACTTC. As protein: CASNPGPSSYEQYF. The whole variable domain, remainder taken from reference TRBV28 and TRBJ2-7, is DVKVTQSSRYLVKRTGEKVFLECVQDMDHENMFWYRQDPGLGLRLIYFSYDVKMKEKGDIPEGYSVSREKKERFSLILESASTNQTSMYLCASNPGPSSYEQYFGPGTRLTVT.

The CDR3 DNA is TGCAGTGCAAAAACAGGGGAGACTGAAGCTTTCTTT. This gives the protein CSAKTGETEAFF. The chain combines TRBV20-1 with TRBJ1-1, with TRBD1 identical over 7 bases. Unmatched junction bases numbered 6, after V lost 6 bases and J lost 5 bases. From germline, CDR1 is DFQATT and CDR2 SNEGSKA (reference sequence). The CDR3 loop spans 12 amino acids.

V is TRBV11-2 and J is TRBJ2-5, with TRBD2 matching over 8 bases. This CDR3 comprises 15 residues. Germline lookup yields CDR1 SGHAT and CDR2 FQNNGV. Germline trimming cut 2 bases from V and 2 bases from J; bases unmatched to any gene: 4. The CDR3 nucleotides are TGTGCCAGCAGCTTAATAGCGGGAAGGCAAGAGACCCAGTACTTC. Its protein is CASSLIAGRQETQYF.

The rearrangement uses TRBV7-2 and TRBJ2-2; no clear D. This CDR3 is built from 14 residues. Germline values: CDR1 SGHTA, CDR2 FQGNSA. Trimming removed 2 bases at V and 4 bases at J, with 8 bases between. The CDR3 nucleotides are TGTGCCAGCAGCTTATACGTGGGCACCGGGGAGCTGTTTTTT. Protein: CASSLYVGTGELFF.

This clonotype was counted a few times. The chain carries TRBV7-2 and TRBJ2-5; TRBD1 matches 9 bases. Germline V lookup: CDR1 SGHTA, CDR2 FQGNSA. V trimming: 11 bases; J trimming: 3 bases; junction bases outside the gene matches: 13. The length of the CDR3 is 15 residues. DNA of the CDR3: TGTGCCTGCGTTAACAGGGGGCGAAAGGAAGAGACCCAGTACTTC. Encoded protein: CACVNRGRKEETQYF.

The chain employs TRBV30 and TRBJ2-6; TRBD1 might be the D (7 bases). V gave up 4 bases and J gave up 0 bases, with 13 bases separating them. Germline CDR1 GTSNPN, CDR2 SVGIG (reference sequence). The CDR3 totals 16 residues. This CDR3 reads CAWTAGGLSGANVLTF. For the CDR3, the DNA is TGTGCCTGGACAGCAGGGGGGCTCTCTGGGGCCAACGTCCTGACTTTC.

The V call is TRBV27, the J call TRBJ1-1; D might be TRBD1 (6 bases). The germline V and J ends were trimmed by 6 bases and 5 bases, with 16 bases remaining between them. The germline V gene has CDR1 MNHEY and CDR2 SMNVEV (reference sequence). The CDR3 has 14 amino acids. The CDR3 DNA reads TGTGCCAGCAGCAAACAGGGTGTGGAGACTGAAGCTTTCTTT. This codes for CASSKQGVETEAFF.

This clonotype was observed at least ten times. This chain's CDR3 is CASKFSGTNQPQHF. CDR3 sequence (DNA): TGTGCCAGCAAATTCTCGGGGACCAATCAGCCCCAGCATTTT. V is TRBV6-2 or TRBV6-3 and J is TRBJ1-5; maybe TRBD1 (5 bases). The V end lost 7 bases, the J end lost 3 bases, and 13 bases lay between the germline ends. Looked up from germline, CDR1 is MNHEY and CDR2 is SVGEGT. The CDR3 runs to 14 residues.